A selection of T cell receptor beta chains follows, all from one sample in a study of beta chain features in type 1 diabetes. Using immunoSEQ multiplex PCR, the repertoire was profiled, and TCRdb retains in-frame clones only, with some absent. The sample consists of some 350,000 clones, 8.5% to 10% of them appearing once. Sequencing was performed on central memory CD4+ T cells from blood. The receptor source for this set is a man aged 25 to 40 with type 1 diabetes. Each CDR3 is given with its conserved first and last residue.

>TRBV10-3|TRBJ2-1
CAIRGEGLNEQFF
>TRBV7-2|TRBJ2-3
CASSGGTSRLTDTQYF
>TRBV6-5|TRBJ1-2
CASSPSGRDGYTF
>TRBV5-1|TRBJ2-5
CASSFGDSGGTQYF
>TRBV10-3|TRBJ2-5
CASSPLAGGGETQYF
>TRBV7-3|TRBJ2-5
CASSLTGPLAGNQETQYF
>TRBV9|TRBJ1-5
CASSLNHGAQPQHF
>TRBV10-2|TRBJ2-5
CASSEGRQETQYF
>TRBV6-5|TRBJ2-5
CASSYVGWGQETQYF
>TRBV28|TRBJ2-7
CASSSSGDKGLEQYF
>TRBV27|TRBJ1-1
CASSLWGTANTEAFF
>TRBV9|TRBJ2-1
CASSSPGLAGVTEQFF
>TRBV4-2|TRBJ1-4
CASSRAGDEKLFF
>TRBV19|TRBJ2-2
CASTPLRAGTGELFF
>TRBV5-4|TRBJ1-2
CASSRTGLYGYTF
>TRBV28|TRBJ2-7
CASSPPGQGFHEQYF
>TRBV19|TRBJ2-3
CASSMQITDTQYF
>TRBV15|TRBJ2-3
CATSNRDGTDTQYF
>TRBV7-2|TRBJ2-3
CASSWSGTDTQYF
>TRBV29-1|TRBJ2-1
CSVEYDQNEQFF
>TRBV18|TRBJ1-1
CASSLSYTEAFF
>TRBV30|TRBJ2-5
CAWSIQETQYF
>TRBV11-2|TRBJ2-7
CASSSIAGVLYEQYF
>TRBV5-1|TRBJ2-1
CASSLEGLAVGFF
>TRBV11-2|TRBJ2-3
CASSFGGASTDTQYF
>TRBV19|TRBJ2-6
CASKWRAGANVLTF
>TRBV6-6|TRBJ2-2
CASSYDNTGELFF
>TRBV19|TRBJ2-5
CASRDREELGETQYF
>TRBV4-2|TRBJ2-6
CASSQGQTGANVLTF
>TRBV7-2|TRBJ2-5
CASSYSNGEQYF
>TRBV5-8|TRBJ1-4
CASRTGTDGDWEKLFF
>TRBV5-1|TRBJ1-1
CASSLRGSTDTEAFF
>TRBV7-2|TRBJ1-1
CASSLQGAGRDFF
>TRBV10-3|TRBJ1-2
CAISVEQGAGGYTF
>TRBV19|TRBJ1-2
CASSRVPEGLYYGYTF
>TRBV6-6|TRBJ2-1
CASFQTGTYNEQFF
>TRBV15|TRBJ2-3
CATSGVSTAPTDTQYF
>TRBV5-1|TRBJ1-1
CASSVGQAGEAFF